This T cell receptor (beta chain) was identified during a study of early stage breast cancer tumors. General observations from the study: Functional markers like CD4, CD8 and FOXP3 were missed in bulk sequencing.

In the case of this clone: What it binds is not known.

Profiling relied on immunoSEQ multiplex PCR, and the TCRdb table lists in-frame clones only, not all of them. Among 51,000 or so clones listed, 65% to 90% were seen once. The CDR3 consists of 16 residues. Germline V gene sequence: CDR1 LGHNA, CDR2 YSLEER. V was clipped by 4 bases and J by 0 bases, with 13 bases between them. The chain employs TRBV4-3 and TRBJ2-1; possibly TRBD2 for D (6 bases). The TCR sequence derives from a person aged 45 to 59 with breast cancer. The sequenced material came from blood. The CDR3, as DNA: TGCGCCAGCAGCCGTTCTAGCGTTAGCTCCTACAATGAGCAGTTCTTC. Translated: CASSRSSVSSYNEQFF.